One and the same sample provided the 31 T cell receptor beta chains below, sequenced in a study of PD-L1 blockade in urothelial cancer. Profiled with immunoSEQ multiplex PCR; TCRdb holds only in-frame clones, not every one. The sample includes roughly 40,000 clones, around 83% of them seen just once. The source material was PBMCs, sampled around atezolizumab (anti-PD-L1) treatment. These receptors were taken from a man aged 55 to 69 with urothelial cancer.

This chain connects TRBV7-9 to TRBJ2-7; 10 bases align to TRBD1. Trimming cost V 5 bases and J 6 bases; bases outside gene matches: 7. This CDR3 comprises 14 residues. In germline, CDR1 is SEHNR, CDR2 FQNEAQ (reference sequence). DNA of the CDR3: TGTGCCAGCAGCGTCGGGACAGGGGTTGCCGAGCAGTACTTC. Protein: CASSVGTGVAEQYF.

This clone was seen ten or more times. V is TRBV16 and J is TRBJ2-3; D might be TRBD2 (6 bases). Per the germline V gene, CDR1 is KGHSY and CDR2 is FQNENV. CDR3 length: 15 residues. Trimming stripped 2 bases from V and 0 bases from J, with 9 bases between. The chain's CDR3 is CASSQTSGSTDTQYF. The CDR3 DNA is TGTGCCAGCAGCCAAACCAGCGGGAGCACAGATACGCAGTATTTT.

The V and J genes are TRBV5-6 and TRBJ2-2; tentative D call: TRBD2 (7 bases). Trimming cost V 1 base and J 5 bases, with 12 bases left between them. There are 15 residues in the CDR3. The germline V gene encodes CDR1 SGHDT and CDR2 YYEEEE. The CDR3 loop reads CASSLRGGWTGELFF. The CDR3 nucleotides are TGTGCCAGCAGCTTGAGGGGGGGTTGGACCGGGGAGCTGTTTTTT.

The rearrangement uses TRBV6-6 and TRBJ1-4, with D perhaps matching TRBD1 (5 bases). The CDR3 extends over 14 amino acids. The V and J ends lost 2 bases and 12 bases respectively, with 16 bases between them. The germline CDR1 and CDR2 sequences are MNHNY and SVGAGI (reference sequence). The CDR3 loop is CASSYVGPQRELFF. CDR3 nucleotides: TGTGCCAGCAGTTACGTGGGGCCCCAACGGGAACTGTTTTTT.

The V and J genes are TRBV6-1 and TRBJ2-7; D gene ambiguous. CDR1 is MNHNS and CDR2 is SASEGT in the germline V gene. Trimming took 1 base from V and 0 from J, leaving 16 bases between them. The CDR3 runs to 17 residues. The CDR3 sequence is CASSEGLSHLGSYEQYF. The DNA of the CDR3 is TGTGCCAGCAGTGAAGGTTTGTCACATCTAGGCTCCTACGAGCAGTACTTC.

As DNA, the CDR3 is TGTGCCAGCAGCTTAGAGGGGGGACCAACCTACGAGCAGTACTTC. Protein product: CASSLEGGPTYEQYF. The rearrangement joins TRBV11-2 to TRBJ2-7; a possible D gene is TRBD2 (6 bases). This CDR3 is built from 15 residues. V lost 0 bases to trimming and J lost 2 bases, with 11 bases between them. Germline lookup yields CDR1 SGHAT and CDR2 FQNNGV.

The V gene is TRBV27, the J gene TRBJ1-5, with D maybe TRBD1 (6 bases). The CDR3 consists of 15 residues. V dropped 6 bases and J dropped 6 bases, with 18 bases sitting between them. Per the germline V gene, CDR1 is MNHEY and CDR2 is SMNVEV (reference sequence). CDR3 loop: CASSPSGGSTQPQHF. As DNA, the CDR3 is TGTGCCAGCAGCCCGTCGGGGGGCTCTACTCAGCCCCAGCATTTT.

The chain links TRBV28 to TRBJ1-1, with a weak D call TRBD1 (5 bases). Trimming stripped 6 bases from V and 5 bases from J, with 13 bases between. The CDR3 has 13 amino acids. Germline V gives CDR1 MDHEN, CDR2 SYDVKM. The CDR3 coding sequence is TGTGCCAGCAGCCCTCAGGGAGGGACTGAAGCTTTCTTT. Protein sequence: CASSPQGGTEAFF.

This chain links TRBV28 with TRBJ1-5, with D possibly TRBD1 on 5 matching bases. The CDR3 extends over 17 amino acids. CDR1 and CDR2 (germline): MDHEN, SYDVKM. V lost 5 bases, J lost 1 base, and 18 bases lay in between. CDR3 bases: TGTGCCAGCAGTGGAAAAATCGGGGGAATGAGCAATCAGCCCCAGCATTTT. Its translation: CASSGKIGGMSNQPQHF.

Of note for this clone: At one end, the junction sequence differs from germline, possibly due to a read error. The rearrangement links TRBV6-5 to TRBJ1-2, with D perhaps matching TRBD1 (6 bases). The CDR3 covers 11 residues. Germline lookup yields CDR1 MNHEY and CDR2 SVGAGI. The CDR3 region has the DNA TGTGCCAGCAGTTTCAAACTCGGGACATACTTC. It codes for CASSFKLGTYF.

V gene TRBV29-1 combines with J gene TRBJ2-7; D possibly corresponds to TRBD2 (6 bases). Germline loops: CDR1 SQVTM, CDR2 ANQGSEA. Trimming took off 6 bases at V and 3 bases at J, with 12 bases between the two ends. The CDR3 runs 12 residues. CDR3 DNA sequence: TGCAGCGTAGCCGGGACTTACTACGAGCAGTACTTC. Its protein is CSVAGTYYEQYF.

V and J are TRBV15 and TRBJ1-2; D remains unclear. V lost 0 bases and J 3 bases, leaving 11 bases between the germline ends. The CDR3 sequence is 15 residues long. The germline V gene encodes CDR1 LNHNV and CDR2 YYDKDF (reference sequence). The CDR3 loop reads CATSRDPGKDYGYTF. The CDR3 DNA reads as TGTGCCACCAGCAGAGATCCGGGGAAGGACTATGGCTACACCTTC.

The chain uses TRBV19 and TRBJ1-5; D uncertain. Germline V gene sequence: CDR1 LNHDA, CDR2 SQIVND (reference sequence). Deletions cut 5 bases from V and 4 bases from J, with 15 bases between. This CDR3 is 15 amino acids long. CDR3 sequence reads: CASSEAPKPNQPQHF. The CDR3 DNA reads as TGTGCCAGTAGTGAGGCCCCTAAGCCAAATCAGCCCCAGCATTTT.

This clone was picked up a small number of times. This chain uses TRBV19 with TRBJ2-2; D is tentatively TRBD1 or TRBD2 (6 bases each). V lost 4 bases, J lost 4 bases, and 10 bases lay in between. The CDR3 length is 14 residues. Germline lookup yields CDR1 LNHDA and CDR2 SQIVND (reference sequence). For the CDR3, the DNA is TGTGCCAGTAGTAGAGAGGGGGGCACCGGGGAGCTGTTTTTT. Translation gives CASSREGGTGELFF.

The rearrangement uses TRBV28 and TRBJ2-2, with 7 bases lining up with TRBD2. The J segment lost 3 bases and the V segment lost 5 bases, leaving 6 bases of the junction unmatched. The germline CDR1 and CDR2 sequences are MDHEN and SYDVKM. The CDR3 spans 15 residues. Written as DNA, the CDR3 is TGTGCCAGCAGTCTGGGAGGGGCCTACACCGGGGAGCTGTTTTTT. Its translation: CASSLGGAYTGELFF.

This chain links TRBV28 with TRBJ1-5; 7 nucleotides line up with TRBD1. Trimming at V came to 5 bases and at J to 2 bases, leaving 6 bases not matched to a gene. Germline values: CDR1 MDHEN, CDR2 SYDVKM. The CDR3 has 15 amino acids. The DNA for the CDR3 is TGTGCCAGCAGTAAAGGTCAGGGGGGCAATCAGCCCCAGCATTTT. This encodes CASSKGQGGNQPQHF.

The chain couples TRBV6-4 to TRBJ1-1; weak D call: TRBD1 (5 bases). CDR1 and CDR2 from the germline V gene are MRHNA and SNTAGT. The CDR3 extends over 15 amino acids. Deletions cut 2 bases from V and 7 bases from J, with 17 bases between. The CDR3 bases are TGTGCCAGCAGTGACGACTCTTTTGGACATAATGAAGCTTTCTTT. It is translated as CASSDDSFGHNEAFF.

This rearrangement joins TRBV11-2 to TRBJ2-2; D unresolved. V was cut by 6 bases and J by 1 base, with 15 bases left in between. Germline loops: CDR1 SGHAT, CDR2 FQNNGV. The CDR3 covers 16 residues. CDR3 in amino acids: CASRTSPALNTGELFF. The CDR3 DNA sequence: TGTGCCAGCAGGACGTCCCCAGCGCTGAACACCGGGGAGCTGTTTTTT.

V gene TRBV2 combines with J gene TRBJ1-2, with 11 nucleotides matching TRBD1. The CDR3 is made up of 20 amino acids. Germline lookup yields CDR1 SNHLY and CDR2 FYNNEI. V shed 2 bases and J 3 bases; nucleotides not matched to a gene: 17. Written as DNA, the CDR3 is TGTGCCAGCAGTGAATTAGCCTTTGGAGCCGGGGACAGGGGGGACTATGGCTACACCTTC. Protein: CASSELAFGAGDRGDYGYTF.

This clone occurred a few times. The CDR3 sequence: CAGGLGALVAFF. Written as DNA, the CDR3 is TGTGCCGGGGGCTTAGGAGCCCTCGTAGCTTTCTTT. The chain is built from TRBV30 and TRBJ1-1; D perhaps matches TRBD1 (6 bases). With 8 bases removed from V and 10 bases from J, the gap between germline ends came to 20 bases. CDR3 size: 12 residues. CDR1 and CDR2 (germline): GTSNPN, SVGIG (reference sequence). Full variable domain (remainder filled in from reference TRBV30 and TRBJ1-1): SQTIHQWPATLVQPVGSPLSLECTVEGTSNPNLYWYRQAAGRGLQLLFYSVGIGQISSEVPQNLSASRPQDRQFILSSKKLLLSDSGFYLCAGGLGALVAFFGQGTRLTVV.

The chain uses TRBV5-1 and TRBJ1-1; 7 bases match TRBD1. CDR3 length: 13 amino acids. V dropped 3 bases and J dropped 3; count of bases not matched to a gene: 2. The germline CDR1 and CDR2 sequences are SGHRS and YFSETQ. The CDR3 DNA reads TGCGCCAGCAGCTCGACAGGGTACACTGAAGCTTTCTTT. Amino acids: CASSSTGYTEAFF.

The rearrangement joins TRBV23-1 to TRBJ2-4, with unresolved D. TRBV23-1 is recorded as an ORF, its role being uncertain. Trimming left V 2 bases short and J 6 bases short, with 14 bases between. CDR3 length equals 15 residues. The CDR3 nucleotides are TGCGCCAGCAGTCAAGGATCCCCCCGCGGAAACATTCAGTACTTC. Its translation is CASSQGSPRGNIQYF.

The CDR3 DNA sequence: TGTGCCAGCAGGGCAACGAACACCGGGGAGCTGTTTTTT. Protein sequence: CASRATNTGELFF. The chain employs TRBV7-2 and TRBJ2-2; D is undetermined. The CDR3 sequence is 13 residues long. Germline CDR1 reads SGHTA; CDR2 reads FQGNSA. V gave up 6 bases and J gave up 0 bases, with 5 bases separating them.

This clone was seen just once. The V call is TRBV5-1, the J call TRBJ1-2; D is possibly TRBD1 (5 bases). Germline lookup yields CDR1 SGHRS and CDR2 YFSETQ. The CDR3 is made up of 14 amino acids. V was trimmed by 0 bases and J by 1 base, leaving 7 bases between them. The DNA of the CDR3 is TGCGCCAGCAGCTTGGAGGGGCTTAACTATGGCTACACCTTC. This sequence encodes CASSLEGLNYGYTF.

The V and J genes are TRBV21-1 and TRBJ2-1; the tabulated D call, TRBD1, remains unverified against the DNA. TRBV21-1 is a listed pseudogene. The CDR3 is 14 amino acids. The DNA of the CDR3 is TGTGCCAGCCTCGGTGGACAGGGTAACGATGAGCAGTTCTTC. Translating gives CASLGGQGNDEQFF.

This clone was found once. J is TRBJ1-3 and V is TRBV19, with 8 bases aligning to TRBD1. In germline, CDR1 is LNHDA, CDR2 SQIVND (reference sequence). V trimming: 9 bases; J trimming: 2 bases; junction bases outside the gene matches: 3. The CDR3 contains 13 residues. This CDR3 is CASRTGPGNTIYF. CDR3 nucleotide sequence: TGTGCCAGCCGGACAGGGCCTGGAAACACCATATATTTT.

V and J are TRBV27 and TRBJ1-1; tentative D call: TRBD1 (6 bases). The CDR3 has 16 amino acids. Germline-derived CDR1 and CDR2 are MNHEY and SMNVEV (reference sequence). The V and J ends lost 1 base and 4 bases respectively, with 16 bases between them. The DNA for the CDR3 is TGTGCCAGCAGTTTATTAACCCTGGGGGCAGTCACTGAAGCTTTCTTT. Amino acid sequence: CASSLLTLGAVTEAFF.

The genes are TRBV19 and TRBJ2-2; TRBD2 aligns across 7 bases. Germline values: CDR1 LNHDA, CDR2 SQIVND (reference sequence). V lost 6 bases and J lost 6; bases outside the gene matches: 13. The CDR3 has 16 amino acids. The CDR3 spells CASSPWGGSLAGELFF. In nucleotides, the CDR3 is TGTGCCAGTAGCCCCTGGGGGGGTTCTTTGGCCGGGGAGCTGTTTTTT.

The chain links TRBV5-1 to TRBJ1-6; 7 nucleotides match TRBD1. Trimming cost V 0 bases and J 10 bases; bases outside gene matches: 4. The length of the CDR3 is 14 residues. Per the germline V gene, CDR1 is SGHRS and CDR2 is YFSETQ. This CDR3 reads CASSLGDRVSPLHF. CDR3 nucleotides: TGCGCCAGCAGCTTGGGAGACAGGGTGTCACCCCTCCACTTT. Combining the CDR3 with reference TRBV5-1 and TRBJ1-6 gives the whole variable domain KAGVTQTPRYLIKTRGQQVTLSCSPISGHRSVSWYQQTPGQGLQFLFEYFSETQRNKGNFPGRFSGRQFSNSRSEMNVSTLELGDSALYLCASSLGDRVSPLHFGNGTRLTVT.

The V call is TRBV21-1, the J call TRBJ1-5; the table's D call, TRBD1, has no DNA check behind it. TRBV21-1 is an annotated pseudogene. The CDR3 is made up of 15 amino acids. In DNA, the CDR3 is TGTGCCAGCAGCAAACTGGCGCAGGGCGATCAGCCCCAGCATTTT. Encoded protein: CASSKLAQGDQPQHF.

The CDR3 DNA reads TGTGCCAGCAGTCACAGGGTTTTTGAGACTGAAGCTTTCTTT. It encodes CASSHRVFETEAFF. The V call is TRBV6-7, the J call TRBJ1-1, with a possible D match to TRBD1 (6 bases). TRBV6-7 is marked as an open reading frame, function uncertain. The CDR3 totals 14 residues. V was trimmed by 5 bases and J by 5 bases, leaving 15 bases between them.